This passage covers 18 T cell receptor beta chains from one sample sequenced in a study of identical twins. TCRdb reprocessed the 5' RACE reads via MiXCR and lists one record per CDR3 protein. The table lists 750,000 to 950,000 distinct CDR3 sequences, 9% to 15% of them singletons. The sample was also linked to a second study, of yellow fever vaccine responses in identical twins.

Specimen: PBMCs. All receptors come from a woman aged 18-29 years in good health.

The rearrangement uses TRBV5-6 and TRBJ1-5; D gene uncertain. The CDR3 length is 15 residues. The V gene lost 3 bases and the J gene lost 6 bases, with 16 bases spanning the gap. Germline CDR1 reads SGHDT; CDR2 reads YYEEEE. The CDR3 nucleotides are TGTGCCAGCAGCTCGTGGGCGGAAGGGCGTCAGCCCCAGCATTTT. Residues: CASSSWAEGRQPQHF.

This clonotype appeared a few times. The chain joins TRBV7-8 to TRBJ2-5; 8 bases match TRBD1. There are 16 residues in the CDR3. Trimming at V came to 5 bases and at J to 2 bases, leaving 10 bases not matched to a gene. Germline V CDR1 and CDR2: SGHVS, FQNEAQ. The CDR3 DNA reads TGTGCCAGCAGCCCACCGGGACAGGCGACTCAAGAGACCCAGTACTTC. Its protein product is CASSPPGQATQETQYF.

This clonotype came up a few times. This chain links TRBV27 with TRBJ2-7; D perhaps matches TRBD2 (6 bases). Trimming removed 2 bases from V and 6 bases from J, with 14 bases in between. Germline loops: CDR1 MNHEY, CDR2 SMNVEV (reference sequence). The CDR3 has 14 amino acids. In nucleotides, the CDR3 is TGTGCCAGCAGTTTAAGCGGGCGCGTCTTCGAGCAGTACTTC. Residues: CASSLSGRVFEQYF.

CDR3 sequence reads: CASNAGSYNSPLHF. The CDR3 DNA reads TGTGCCAGCAACGCCGGGTCCTATAATTCACCCCTCCACTTT. The chain recombines TRBV2 with TRBJ1-6; no reliable D call. The germline V and J ends were trimmed by 7 bases and 1 base, with 8 bases remaining between them. The CDR3 runs to 14 residues. Germline V gene sequence: CDR1 SNHLY, CDR2 FYNNEI.

Of note for this clonotype: At one end, the junction sequence differs from germline, possibly due to a read error. J is TRBJ1-2 and V is TRBV12-3 or TRBV12-4, with 7 bases lining up with TRBD1. The CDR3 consists of 15 residues. The CDR3 here is CASRLGDRPNYGYTF. The CDR3, as DNA: TGTGCCAGCAGATTAGGGGACAGACCTAACTATGGCTACACCTTC.

V gene TRBV6-1 combines with J gene TRBJ1-2; 7 bases are a match to TRBD1. The germline V gene has CDR1 MNHNS and CDR2 SASEGT. This CDR3 is 14 amino acids long. V gave up 5 bases and J gave up 8 bases; unmatched junction bases: 11. In DNA form, the CDR3 reads TGTGCCAGCAGTCCGGGACAGCGCCGGGAGGGCTACACCTTC. As protein: CASSPGQRREGYTF.

The rearrangement uses TRBV7-6 and TRBJ2-7; D possibly matches TRBD1 or TRBD2 (5 bases each). This CDR3 is 13 amino acids long. The germline CDR1 and CDR2 sequences are SGHVS and FNYEAQ. Trimming removed 5 bases from V and 5 bases from J, with 13 bases in between. In DNA form, the CDR3 reads TGTGCCAGCAGCCAAACCGGGACGAACGAGCAGTACTTC. Amino acid sequence: CASSQTGTNEQYF.

The chain is built from TRBV20-1 and TRBJ1-1; perhaps TRBD1 as D (5 bases). In germline, CDR1 is DFQATT, CDR2 SNEGSKA (reference sequence). V was cut by 3 bases and J by 3 bases, with 11 bases left in between. The CDR3 covers 13 residues. The CDR3 region is CSARIQEYTEAFF. The CDR3 DNA is TGCAGTGCTAGGATACAGGAATACACTGAAGCTTTCTTT.

The chain couples TRBV18 to TRBJ2-7; TRBD1 aligns across 11 bases. The length of the CDR3 is 15 residues. Germline trimming cut 5 bases from V and 0 bases from J; bases unmatched to any gene: 3. Germline CDR1 reads KGHSH; CDR2 reads LQKENI. The CDR3 region is CASSTGTGGSYEQYV. CDR3 sequence (DNA): TGTGCCAGCTCAACCGGGACAGGGGGCTCCTACGAGCAGTACGTC.

This clonotype has a handful of counts. The V call is TRBV5-1, the J call TRBJ2-7, with 7 bases identical to TRBD1. The CDR3 runs to 15 residues. The germline V gene encodes CDR1 SGHRS and CDR2 YFSETQ. Losses at the gene ends were 4 bases for V and 7 bases for J; bases not matched to a gene: 14. The CDR3 nucleotides are TGCGCCAGCAGCGATCCTAGACAGGGCCGGTGGGAGCAGTACTTC. Residues: CASSDPRQGRWEQYF.

The chain employs TRBV5-1 and TRBJ2-2; TRBD1 or TRBD2 may be the D gene (5 bases each). This CDR3 region has 18 residues. Germline lookup yields CDR1 SGHRS and CDR2 YFSETQ. Trimming pared 4 bases from V and 6 bases from J, leaving 25 bases between. CDR3 amino acids: CASSPRAGSIDGAGELFF. CDR3 coding DNA: TGCGCCAGCAGCCCCCGGGCAGGGAGCATTGACGGTGCCGGGGAGCTGTTTTTT.

This clonotype has ten or more counts. V gene TRBV18 combines with J gene TRBJ2-5; D gene ambiguous. The CDR3 covers 13 residues. Between the trimmed V and J ends, which lost 0 bases and 1 base, there was a span of 3 bases. Germline CDR1 reads KGHSH; CDR2 reads LQKENI. DNA for the CDR3: TGTGCCAGCTCACCACCGACCCAAGAGACCCAGTACTTC. The encoded protein is CASSPPTQETQYF.

The chain carries TRBV9 and TRBJ2-1; TRBD2 aligns across 14 bases. The CDR3 is made up of 16 amino acids. V shed 4 bases, J shed 5 bases, and the junction held 5 bases outside the gene matches. CDR1 and CDR2 from the germline V gene are SGDLS and YYNGEE. The CDR3 bases are TGTGCCAGCAGCCCTCCGACTAGCGGGAGGGACAATGAGCAGTTCTTC. It specifies CASSPPTSGRDNEQFF.

This clonotype came up many times. The rearrangement uses TRBV29-1 and TRBJ2-3, with unresolved D. CDR1 SQVTM and CDR2 ANQGSEA come from the germline V gene. Between the trimmed V and J ends, which lost 4 bases and 1 base, there was a span of 12 bases. CDR3 size: 14 residues. CDR3 sequence: CSVGRIIRTDTQYF. Written as DNA, the CDR3 is TGCAGCGTTGGGAGAATAATACGCACAGATACGCAGTATTTT.

This clonotype came up many times. The chain couples TRBV11-2 to TRBJ2-1; D may be TRBD2 (6 bases). The CDR3 runs to 13 residues. Germline V gene sequence: CDR1 SGHAT, CDR2 FQNNGV. V lost 2 bases and J 12 bases, leaving 14 bases between the germline ends. This CDR3 is CASSLLSSTRQFF. The CDR3 bases are TGTGCCAGCAGCTTACTATCTTCGACTAGGCAGTTCTTC.

There are a few counts of this clonotype. The chain is built from TRBV5-1 and TRBJ2-1; possibly TRBD2 for D (6 bases). Germline V gives CDR1 SGHRS, CDR2 YFSETQ. The CDR3 consists of 13 residues. Trimming left V 0 bases short and J 10 bases short, with 11 bases between. The CDR3 DNA sequence: TGCGCCAGCAGCTTGGATACTAGCATGGAGCAGTTCTTC. This translates into CASSLDTSMEQFF.

The chain couples TRBV29-1 to TRBJ2-2; 11 nucleotides line up with TRBD2. The CDR3 length is 15 residues. With V trimmed by 7 bases and J by 5 bases, 9 bases remained unmatched. Germline-derived CDR1 and CDR2 are SQVTM and ANQGSEA. The CDR3 here is CSARGTSGFTGELFF. Here the CDR3 DNA reads TGCAGCGCCCGAGGGACTAGCGGATTTACCGGGGAGCTGTTTTTT.

V and J are TRBV6-5 and TRBJ2-5, with 13 bases that match TRBD2. J lost 4 bases, V lost 4 bases, and 6 bases had no gene match. Germline V lookup: CDR1 MNHEY, CDR2 SVGAGI. There are 16 residues in the CDR3. CDR3 region: CASSSMTSGRRETQYF. CDR3 in DNA: TGTGCCAGCAGTTCCATGACTAGCGGGAGGCGAGAGACCCAGTACTTC.